This T cell receptor beta chain is from a study of cytomegalovirus exposure and HLA in healthy donors. About the research overall: Around 85 million unique TCR sequences came from HLA-typed donors in an early release.

The PCR used 60 Vbeta and 13 Jbeta primers. The assay was immunoSEQ multiplex PCR, and TCRdb's table has in-frame clones only and misses some. This sample has some 150,000 clones, with roughly three quarters found just once. V lost 3 bases, J lost 3 bases, and 1 base stayed unmatched. This CDR3 contains 14 residues. Germline CDR1 reads SGHRS; CDR2 reads YFSETQ. A single count supports this clone. The same CDR3 arises from other DNA sequences in this sample as well. The rearrangement links TRBV5-1 to TRBJ1-1; 11 bases map to TRBD1. Sequencing was carried out using PBMCs. The clonotype was recovered from a human donor in good health. CDR3 region: CASSWGQGDTEAFF. The CDR3 nucleotides are TGCGCCAGCAGCTGGGGACAGGGGGACACTGAAGCTTTCTTT.